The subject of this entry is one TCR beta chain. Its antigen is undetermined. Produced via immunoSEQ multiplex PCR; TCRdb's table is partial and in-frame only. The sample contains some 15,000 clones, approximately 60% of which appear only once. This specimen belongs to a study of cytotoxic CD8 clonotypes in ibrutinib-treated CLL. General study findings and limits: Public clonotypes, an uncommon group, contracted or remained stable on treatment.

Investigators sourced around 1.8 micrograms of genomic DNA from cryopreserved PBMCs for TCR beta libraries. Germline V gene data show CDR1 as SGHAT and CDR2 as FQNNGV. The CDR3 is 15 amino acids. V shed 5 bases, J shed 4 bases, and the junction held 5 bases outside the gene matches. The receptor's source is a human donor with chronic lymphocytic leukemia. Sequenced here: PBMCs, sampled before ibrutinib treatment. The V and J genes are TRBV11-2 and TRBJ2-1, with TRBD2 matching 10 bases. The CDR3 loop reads CASSNLAGAYNEQFF. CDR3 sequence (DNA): TGTGCCAGCAGCAACCTAGCGGGGGCTTACAATGAGCAGTTCTTC. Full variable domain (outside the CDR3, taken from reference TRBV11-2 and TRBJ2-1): EAGVAQSPRYKIIEKRQSVAFWCNPISGHATLYWYQQILGQGPKLLIQFQNNGVVDDSQLPKDRFSAERLKGVDSTLKIQPAKLEDSAVYLCASSNLAGAYNEQFFGPGTRLTVL.